This T cell receptor (beta chain) was found in a study of T cell repertoires in cytomegalovirus infection. Overall study: CMV infection together with matching HLA type was indicated by public TCR beta signatures.

This clonotype was detected many times. The CDR3 consists of 18 residues. The ends were cut back, 7 bases at V and 4 bases at J, with 23 bases in the middle. Each CDR3 protein is one row after TCRdb ran MiXCR on the reads. The table records fewer than 300,000 distinct CDR3 sequences, over 20% of them present only once. The TCR was taken from a human donor in good health (CMV status not recorded). Some clones in this sample may be carry-over from other donors' samples. The chain employs TRBV12-3 or TRBV12-4 and TRBJ2-6, with D possibly being TRBD1 (6 bases). Sequences were obtained from PBMCs. CDR3: CASILDIGLGAGANVLTF. In DNA, the CDR3 is TGTGCCAGCATCTTAGATATAGGATTGGGGGCCGGGGCCAACGTCCTGACTTTC.